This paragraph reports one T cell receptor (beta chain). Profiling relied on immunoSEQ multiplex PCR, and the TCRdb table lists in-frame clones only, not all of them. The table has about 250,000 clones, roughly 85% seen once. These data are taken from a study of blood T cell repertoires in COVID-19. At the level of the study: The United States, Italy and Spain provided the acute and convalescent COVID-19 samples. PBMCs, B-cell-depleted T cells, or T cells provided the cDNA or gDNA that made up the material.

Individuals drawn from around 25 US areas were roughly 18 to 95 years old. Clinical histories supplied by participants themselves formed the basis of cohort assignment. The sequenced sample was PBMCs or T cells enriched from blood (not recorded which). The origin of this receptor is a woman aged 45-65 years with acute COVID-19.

The CDR3: CAISEQSYEQYF. CDR3 sequence (DNA): TGTGCCATCAGTGAGCAGTCCTACGAGCAGTACTTC. The gene calls are TRBV10-3 and TRBJ2-7, with no clear D. Trimming took off 2 bases at V and 1 base at J, with 3 bases between the two ends. The CDR3 runs 12 residues. Germline-derived CDR1 and CDR2 are ENHRY and SYGVKD.